This is a list of T cell receptor beta chains from one sample in a study of T cell repertoires in cytomegalovirus infection. These receptors' antigens are unknown. MiXCR, applied by TCRdb to the reads, yields one record per CDR3 protein. This table holds nearly 700,000 distinct CDR3 sequences, around a third found once. The starting material was cultured PBMCs, obtained from culture after CMV antigen stimulation. These receptors were collected from a human donor in good health (CMV status not recorded). Some clones in this sample may be carry-over from other donors' samples. Each CDR3 is given with its conserved first and last residue. D genes are given only for firm matches. Clone size, where shown, is once, few, many, or a class for clones that have expanded.

D gene	V gene	clone size	J gene	CDR3 protein	CDR3 DNA
NA	TRBV6-1	NA	TRBJ1-6	CASSERGNSPLHF	TGTGCCAGCAGTGAAAGGGGAAATTCACCCCTCCACTTT
NA	TRBV6-1	NA	TRBJ2-3	CASSAERGDTQYF	TGTGCCAGCAGTGCGGAAAGGGGGGATACGCAGTATTTT
TRBD2	TRBV10-3	NA	TRBJ2-1	CAISGLAGGTGEQFF	TGTGCCATCAGTGGACTAGCGGGGGGCACGGGTGAGCAGTTCTTC
NA	TRBV20-1	NA	TRBJ1-1	CSVRGGDTEAFF	TGCAGTGTCAGAGGTGGGGACACTGAAGCTTTCTTT
NA	TRBV12-3/TRBV12-4	few	TRBJ1-1	CASSTGNSNTEAFF	TGTGCCAGCAGTACAGGGAATTCTAACACTGAAGCTTTCTTT
NA	TRBV7-8	NA	TRBJ1-2	CASAPRERYLNYGYTF	TGTGCCAGCGCCCCGAGGGAGAGATACCTAAACTATGGCTACACCTTC
TRBD1	TRBV2	NA	TRBJ2-5	CASRGDRAQETQYF	TGTGCCAGCAGGGGGGACAGGGCTCAAGAGACCCAGTACTTC
TRBD2	TRBV2	NA	TRBJ2-5	CASTGTSGPRETQYF	TGTGCCAGCACCGGGACTAGCGGGCCCCGAGAGACCCAGTACTTC
TRBD2	TRBV7-9	few	TRBJ2-2	CASSSRTSGRWTGELFF	TGTGCCAGCAGCTCCAGGACTAGCGGGAGATGGACCGGGGAGCTGTTTTTT
NA	TRBV20-1	NA	TRBJ2-5	CSARDQGSGKTQYF	TGCAGTGCTAGAGATCAAGGCTCGGGAAAGACCCAGTACTTC
TRBD1	TRBV7-2	NA	TRBJ2-7	CASSFSTGAYEQYF	TGTGCCAGCAGCTTTTCGACAGGGGCCTACGAGCAGTACTTC
NA	TRBV7-8	many	TRBJ2-3	CASSRGASGDTQYF	TGTGCCAGCAGCCGTGGGGCGTCGGGAGATACGCAGTATTTT
TRBD2	TRBV7-2	NA	TRBJ2-7	CASSLVAGGLSSYEQYF	TGTGCCAGCAGCTTAGTAGCGGGGGGCCTAAGCTCCTACGAGCAGTACTTC
NA	TRBV6-6	NA	TRBJ1-2	CASSYSPGTGYGYTF	TGTGCCAGCAGTTACTCGCCGGGGACTGGTTATGGCTACACCTTC
NA	TRBV19	NA	TRBJ1-2	CASSRPTTGANYGYTF	TGTGCCAGTAGTAGACCAACAACAGGAGCTAACTATGGCTACACCTTC
NA	TRBV7-6	NA	TRBJ1-1	CASSLVAGTQTEAFF	TGTGCCAGCAGCTTAGTGGCCGGGACACAAACTGAAGCTTTCTTT
NA	TRBV7-9	few	TRBJ1-2	CASSIMGTTFYGYTF	TGTGCCAGCAGCATTATGGGGACGACTTTCTATGGCTACACCTTC
NA	TRBV20-1	NA	TRBJ2-3	CSASIEGGNTQYF	TGCAGTGCTAGCATTGAGGGTGGTAATACGCAGTATTTT
NA	TRBV7-6	NA	TRBJ2-2	CASSLAGPRQGGTGELFF	TGTGCCAGCAGCTTAGCGGGCCCCCGGCAGGGAGGCACCGGGGAGCTGTTTTTT
NA	TRBV19	NA	TRBJ2-1	CASSISGGKSYNEQFF	TGTGCCAGTAGTATTTCCGGGGGCAAGTCCTACAATGAGCAGTTCTTC
TRBD1	TRBV7-8	few	TRBJ2-3	CASSSGQPVLDTQYF	TGTGCCAGCAGCTCGGGACAGCCTGTACTGGATACGCAGTATTTT
TRBD2	TRBV20-1	NA	TRBJ2-1	CSAREYASGTSSYNEQFF	TGCAGTGCTAGAGAGTACGCTAGCGGGACGAGCTCCTACAATGAGCAGTTCTTC
TRBD1	TRBV6-1	NA	TRBJ2-1	CASSEHGQGATHEQFF	TGTGCCAGCAGTGAGCATGGACAGGGGGCGACGCATGAGCAGTTCTTC
NA	TRBV27	few	TRBJ2-2	CASSLSRANTGELFF	TGTGCCAGCAGTTTAAGCAGAGCGAACACCGGGGAGCTGTTTTTT
NA	TRBV29-1	NA	TRBJ2-4	CSVESDTGSNIQYF	TGCAGCGTTGAATCGGACACGGGCTCTAACATTCAGTACTTC
TRBD2	TRBV12-3/TRBV12-4	few	TRBJ2-1	CASSLVAGGPGEQFF	TGTGCCAGCAGTTTGGTCGCGGGAGGGCCCGGTGAGCAGTTCTTC
NA	TRBV18	NA	TRBJ2-7	CASSESGPGVYEQYF	TGTGCCAGCTCAGAAAGTGGCCCCGGGGTGTACGAGCAGTACTTC
TRBD2	TRBV20-1	NA	TRBJ2-7	CSAPTSGSRSYEQYF	TGCAGTGCCCCCACTAGCGGGAGTAGGTCCTACGAGCAGTACTTC
NA	TRBV4-1	NA	TRBJ2-2	CASSRSGLPPGELFF	TGCGCCAGCAGTAGGAGCGGGCTCCCACCCGGGGAGCTGTTTTTT
NA	TRBV5-4	NA	TRBJ1-2	CASSLDGGSNGYTF	TGTGCCAGCAGCTTGGACGGGGGTAGCAATGGCTACACCTTC
NA	TRBV19	NA	TRBJ2-1	CASSINHPNEQFF	TGTGCCAGTAGTATTAACCACCCCAATGAGCAGTTCTTC
NA	TRBV7-6	few	TRBJ1-2	CASSLALDRNFYGYTF	TGTGCCAGCAGCTTAGCGCTAGACAGAAATTTCTATGGCTACACCTTC
NA	TRBV19	many	TRBJ1-5	CASSAAGARNSNQPQHF	TGTGCCAGTAGTGCGGCGGGAGCGAGAAATAGCAATCAGCCCCAGCATTTT
NA	TRBV12-3/TRBV12-4	NA	TRBJ1-2	CASSADESYGYTF	TGTGCCAGCAGCGCCGACGAGAGCTATGGCTACACCTTC
NA	TRBV12-3/TRBV12-4	NA	TRBJ2-3	CASSMGSPLTDTQYF	TGTGCCAGCAGCATGGGTTCCCCTCTCACAGATACGCAGTATTTT
TRBD1	TRBV11-2	NA	TRBJ2-7	CASRKPGQGIYEQYF	TGTGCCAGCAGGAAGCCGGGACAGGGGATATACGAGCAGTACTTC
NA	TRBV7-6	NA	TRBJ1-5	CARLSRGDQPQHF	TGTGCCAGGCTAAGCCGCGGGGATCAGCCCCAGCATTTT
NA	TRBV7-9	few	TRBJ2-5	CASAYLQETQYF	TGTGCCAGCGCTTACCTCCAAGAGACCCAGTACTTC
TRBD2	TRBV12-3/TRBV12-4	few	TRBJ2-3	CASSGTSGPDTQYF	TGTGCCAGCAGTGGGACTAGCGGACCAGATACGCAGTATTTT
NA	TRBV12-3/TRBV12-4	NA	TRBJ1-2	CASSLATGMGYTF	TGTGCCAGCAGTTTAGCTACGGGGATGGGCTACACCTTC
TRBD2	TRBV20-1	NA	TRBJ2-3	CSGTTSVDTQYF	TGCAGTGGGACGACTAGCGTAGATACGCAGTATTTT
NA	TRBV7-9	few	TRBJ2-3	CASNGRTSTDTQYF	TGTGCCAGCAACGGGCGGACTAGCACAGATACGCAGTATTTT
NA	TRBV5-1	NA	TRBJ2-5	CASSRGGHQETQYF	TGCGCCAGCAGCCGGGGCGGACACCAAGAGACCCAGTACTTC
NA	TRBV5-5	few	TRBJ2-4	CASSLRPLNIQYF	TGTGCCAGCAGCTTGAGGCCTTTAAACATTCAGTACTTC
NA	TRBV7-6	few	TRBJ1-6	CASSLAASDNSPLHF	TGTGCCAGCAGCTTAGCGGCGTCAGATAATTCACCCCTCCACTTT
NA	TRBV4-1	NA	TRBJ1-5	CASSQDPRNQPQHF	TGCGCCAGCAGCCAAGATCCAAGGAATCAGCCCCAGCATTTT
TRBD1	TRBV7-9	many	TRBJ1-1	CASSSDRVSSLF	TGTGCCAGCAGCTCCGACAGGGTTTCGTCCTTGTTT
NA	TRBV6-6	NA	TRBJ2-7	CASAGNSVSAYEQYF	TGTGCCAGCGCGGGTAATAGTGTGAGCGCCTACGAGCAGTACTTC
NA	TRBV7-9	NA	TRBJ1-6	CASSLVPNSPLHF	TGTGCCAGCAGCTTAGTGCCAAATTCACCCCTCCACTTT
TRBD2	TRBV7-9	few	TRBJ2-7	CASSFLAGGNEQYF	TGTGCCAGCAGCTTCTTAGCGGGAGGTAACGAGCAGTACTTC
NA	TRBV2	few	TRBJ1-4	CASSLLRINEKLFF	TGTGCCAGCAGTCTTCTGAGGATAAATGAAAAACTGTTTTTT
NA	TRBV19	few	TRBJ1-3	CASSITVSGNTIYF	TGTGCCAGTAGTATTACGGTCAGTGGAAACACCATATATTTT
TRBD2	TRBV7-8	NA	TRBJ2-7	CASSLSIAGSYEQYF	TGTGCCAGCAGCTTATCTATAGCGGGGTCCTACGAGCAGTACTTC
NA	TRBV12-3/TRBV12-4	NA	TRBJ2-2	CASSSPGSRITGELFF	TGTGCCAGCAGTTCCCCAGGCAGTCGGATCACCGGGGAGCTGTTTTTT
TRBD2	TRBV7-2	few	TRBJ2-5	CASSLDPLAGGQETQYF	TGTGCCAGCAGCTTAGATCCCCTAGCGGGGGGGCAGGAGACCCAGTACTTC